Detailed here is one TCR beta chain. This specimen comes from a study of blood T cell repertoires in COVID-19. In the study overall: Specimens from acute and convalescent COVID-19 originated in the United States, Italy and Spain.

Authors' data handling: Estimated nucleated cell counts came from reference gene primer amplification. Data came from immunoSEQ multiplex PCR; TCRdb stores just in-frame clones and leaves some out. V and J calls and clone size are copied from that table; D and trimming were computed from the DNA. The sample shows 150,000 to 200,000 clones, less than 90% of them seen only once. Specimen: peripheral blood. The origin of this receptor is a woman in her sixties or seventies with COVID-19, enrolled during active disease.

The DNA of the CDR3 is TGTGCCAGCTCCTCGACAGCGAACACTGAAGCTTTCTTT. It specifies CASSSTANTEAFF. The chain recombines TRBV18 with TRBJ1-1; D is possibly TRBD1 (5 bases). The V gene's germline CDR1 is KGHSH and CDR2 LQKENI. Trimming cost V 6 bases and J 1 base, with 9 bases left between them. The CDR3 length is 13 residues.